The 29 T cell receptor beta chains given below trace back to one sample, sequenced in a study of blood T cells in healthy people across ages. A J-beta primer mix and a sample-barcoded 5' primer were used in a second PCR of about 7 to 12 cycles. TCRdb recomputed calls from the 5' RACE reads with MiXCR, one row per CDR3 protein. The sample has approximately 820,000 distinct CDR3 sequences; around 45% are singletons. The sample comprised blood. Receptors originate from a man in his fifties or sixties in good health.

Here the CDR3 DNA reads TGCGCCAGCAGCCAAACAGGATCGTCCTGGGAGCAGTTCTTC. Translated: CASSQTGSSWEQFF. The chain links TRBV4-1 to TRBJ2-1; possibly TRBD1 for D (5 bases). The germline V gene encodes CDR1 MGHRA and CDR2 YSYEKL. The CDR3 sequence is 14 residues long. V was clipped by 2 bases and J by 10 bases, with 15 bases between them.

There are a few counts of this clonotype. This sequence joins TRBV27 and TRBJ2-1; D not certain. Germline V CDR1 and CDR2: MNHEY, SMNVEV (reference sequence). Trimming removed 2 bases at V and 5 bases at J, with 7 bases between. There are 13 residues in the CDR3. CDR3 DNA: TGTGCCAGCAGTTTACGGCGGAACAATGAGCAGTTCTTC. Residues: CASSLRRNNEQFF.

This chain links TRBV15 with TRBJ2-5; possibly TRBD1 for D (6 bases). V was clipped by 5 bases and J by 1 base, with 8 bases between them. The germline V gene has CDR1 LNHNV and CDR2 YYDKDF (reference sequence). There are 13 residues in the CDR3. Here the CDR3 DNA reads TGTGCCACCAGCTTGGGGGCCCAAGAGACCCAGTACTTC. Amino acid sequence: CATSLGAQETQYF.

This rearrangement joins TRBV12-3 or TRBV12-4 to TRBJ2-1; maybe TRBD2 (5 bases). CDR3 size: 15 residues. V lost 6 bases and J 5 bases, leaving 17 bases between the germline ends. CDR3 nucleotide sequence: TGTGCCAGCAGAAAAGGGAGTAAGGGTGACAATGAGCAGTTCTTC. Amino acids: CASRKGSKGDNEQFF.

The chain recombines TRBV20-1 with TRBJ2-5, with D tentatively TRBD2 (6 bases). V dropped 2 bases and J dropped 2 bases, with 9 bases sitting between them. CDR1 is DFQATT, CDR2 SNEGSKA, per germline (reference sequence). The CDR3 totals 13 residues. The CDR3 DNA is TGCAGTGCTAGATACGGGGGACAAGAGACCCAGTACTTC. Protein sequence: CSARYGGQETQYF.

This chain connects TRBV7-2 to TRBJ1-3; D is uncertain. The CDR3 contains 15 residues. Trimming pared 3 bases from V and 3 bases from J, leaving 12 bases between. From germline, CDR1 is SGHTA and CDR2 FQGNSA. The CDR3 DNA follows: TGTGCCAGCAGCTTCGTCCGCACCGTTGGAAACACCATATATTTT. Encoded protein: CASSFVRTVGNTIYF.

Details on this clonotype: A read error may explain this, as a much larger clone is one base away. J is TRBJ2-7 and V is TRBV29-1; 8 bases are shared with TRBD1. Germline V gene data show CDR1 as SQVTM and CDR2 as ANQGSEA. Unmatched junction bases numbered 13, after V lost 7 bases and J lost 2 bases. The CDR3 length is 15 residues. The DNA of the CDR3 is TGCAGCGCTGGAGGGGACAGGACGAAAACCTACGAGCAGTACTTC. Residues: CSAGGDRTKTYEQYF.

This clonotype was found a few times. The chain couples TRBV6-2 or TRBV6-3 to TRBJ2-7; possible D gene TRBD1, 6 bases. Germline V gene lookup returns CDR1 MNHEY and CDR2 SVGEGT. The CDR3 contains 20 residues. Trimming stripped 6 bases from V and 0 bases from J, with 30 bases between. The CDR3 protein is CASRPLTGHSMGVTSYEQYF. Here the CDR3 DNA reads TGTGCCAGCAGGCCCCTCACGGGACACAGTATGGGAGTAACCTCCTACGAGCAGTACTTC.

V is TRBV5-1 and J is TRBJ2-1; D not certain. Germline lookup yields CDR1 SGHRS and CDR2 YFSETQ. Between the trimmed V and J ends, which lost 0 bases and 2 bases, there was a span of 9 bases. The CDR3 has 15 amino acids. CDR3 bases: TGCGCCAGCAGCTTGGCAGGACCAGCCTACAATGAGCAGTTCTTC. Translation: CASSLAGPAYNEQFF.

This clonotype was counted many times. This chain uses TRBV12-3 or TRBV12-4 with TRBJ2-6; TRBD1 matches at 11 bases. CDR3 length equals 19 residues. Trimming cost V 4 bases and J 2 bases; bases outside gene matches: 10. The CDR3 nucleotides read TGTGCCAGCAGTTCCCGACAACCGGGACAGGGGGCTGGGGCCAACGTCCTGACTTTC. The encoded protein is CASSSRQPGQGAGANVLTF.

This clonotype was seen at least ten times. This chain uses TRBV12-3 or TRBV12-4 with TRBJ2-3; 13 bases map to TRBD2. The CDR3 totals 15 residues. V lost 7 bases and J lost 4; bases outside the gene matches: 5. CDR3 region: CASKTTSGGADTQYF. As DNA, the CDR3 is TGTGCCAGCAAGACCACTAGCGGGGGGGCAGATACGCAGTATTTT.

The chain's CDR3 is CASSLGTIRTGETQYF. The CDR3 DNA sequence: TGTGCCAGCAGCTTAGGGACCATTCGGACAGGGGAGACCCAGTACTTC. The chain combines TRBV11-2 with TRBJ2-5; 8 bases are a match to TRBD1. The CDR3 has 16 residues. V shed 1 base, J shed 5 bases, and the junction held 9 bases outside the gene matches. In germline, CDR1 is SGHAT, CDR2 FQNNGV.

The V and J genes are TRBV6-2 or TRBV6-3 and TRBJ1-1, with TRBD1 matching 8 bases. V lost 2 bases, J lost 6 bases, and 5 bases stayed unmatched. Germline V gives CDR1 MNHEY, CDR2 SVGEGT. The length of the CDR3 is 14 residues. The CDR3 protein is CASSYADRASEAFF. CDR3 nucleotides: TGTGCCAGCAGTTACGCGGACAGGGCTTCTGAAGCTTTCTTT.

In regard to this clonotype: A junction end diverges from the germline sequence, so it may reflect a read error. This chain's CDR3 is CVSSPRLAGGPYNEQYF. CDR3 DNA sequence: TGTGTCAGCAGCCCAAGACTAGCGGGGGGCCCCTACAATGAGCAGTACTTC. The V call is TRBV5-6, the J call TRBJ2-7; TRBD2 agrees at 13 bases. The germline V gene encodes CDR1 SGHDT and CDR2 YYEEEE. The CDR3 totals 17 residues.

In nucleotides, the CDR3 is TGTGCCAGCAGCTTAGGGGGAGCAGGTCGGGTTCGGTCTGAAGCTTTCTTT. It is translated as CASSLGGAGRVRSEAFF. This chain connects TRBV7-2 to TRBJ1-1, with D unclear. The germline CDR1 and CDR2 sequences are SGHTA and FQGNSA. The V end lost 1 base, the J end lost 6 bases, and 21 bases lay between the germline ends. The CDR3 totals 17 residues.

CDR3 in amino acids: CSAPPLGRPNYGYTF. CDR3 coding DNA: TGCAGTGCGCCACCTTTGGGACGGCCTAACTATGGCTACACCTTC. V gene TRBV20-1 combines with J gene TRBJ1-2; maybe TRBD1 (5 bases). V gave up 6 bases and J gave up 0 bases, with 17 bases separating them. This CDR3 is built from 15 residues. Germline V lookup: CDR1 DFQATT, CDR2 SNEGSKA (reference sequence).

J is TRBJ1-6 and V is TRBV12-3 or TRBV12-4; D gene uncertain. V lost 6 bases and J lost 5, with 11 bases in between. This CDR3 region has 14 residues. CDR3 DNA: TGTGCCAGCAGCCGGACGGATGATAATTCACCCCTCCACTTT. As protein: CASSRTDDNSPLHF.

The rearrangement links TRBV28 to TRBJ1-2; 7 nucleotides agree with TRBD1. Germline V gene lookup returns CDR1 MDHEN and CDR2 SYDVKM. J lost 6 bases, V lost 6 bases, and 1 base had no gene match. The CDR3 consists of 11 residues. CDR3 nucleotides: TGTGCCAGCAGAGACAGGGATGGCTACACCTTC. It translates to CASRDRDGYTF.

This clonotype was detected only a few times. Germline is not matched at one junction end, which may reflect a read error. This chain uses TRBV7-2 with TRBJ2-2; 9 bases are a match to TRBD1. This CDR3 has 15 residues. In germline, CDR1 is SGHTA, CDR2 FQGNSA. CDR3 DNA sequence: TGTGTCAGCAGGCCGACAGGGGGGAACACCGGGGAGCTGTTTTTT. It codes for CVSRPTGGNTGELFF.

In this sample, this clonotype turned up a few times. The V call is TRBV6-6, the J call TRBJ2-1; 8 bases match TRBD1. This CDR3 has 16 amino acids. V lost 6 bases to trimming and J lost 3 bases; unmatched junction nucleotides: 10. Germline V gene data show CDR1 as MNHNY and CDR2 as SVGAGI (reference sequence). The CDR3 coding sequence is TGTGCCAGCAGGCCATCCCGGGACAGGCTCTACAATGAGCAGTTCTTC. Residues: CASRPSRDRLYNEQFF.

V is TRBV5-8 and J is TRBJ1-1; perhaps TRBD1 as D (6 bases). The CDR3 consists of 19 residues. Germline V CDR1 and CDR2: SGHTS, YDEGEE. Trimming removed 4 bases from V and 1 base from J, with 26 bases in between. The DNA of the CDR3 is TGTGCCAGCAGCGGGACCTTGATGGGACATCTGATTAAGAACACTGAAGCTTTCTTT. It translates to CASSGTLMGHLIKNTEAFF.

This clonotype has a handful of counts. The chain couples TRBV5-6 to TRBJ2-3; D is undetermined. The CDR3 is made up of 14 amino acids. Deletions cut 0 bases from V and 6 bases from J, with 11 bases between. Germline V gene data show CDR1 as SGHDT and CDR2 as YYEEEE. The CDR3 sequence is CASSLGSTRDTQYF. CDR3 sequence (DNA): TGTGCCAGCAGCTTGGGGAGCACCAGGGATACGCAGTATTTT.

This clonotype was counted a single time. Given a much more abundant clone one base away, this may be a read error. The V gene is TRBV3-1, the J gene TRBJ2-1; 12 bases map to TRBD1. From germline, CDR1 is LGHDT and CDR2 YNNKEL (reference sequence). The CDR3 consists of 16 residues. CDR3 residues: CSSSQPGTGGYGEQFF. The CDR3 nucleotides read TGTTCCAGCAGCCAACCCGGGACAGGGGGCTACGGTGAGCAGTTCTTC.

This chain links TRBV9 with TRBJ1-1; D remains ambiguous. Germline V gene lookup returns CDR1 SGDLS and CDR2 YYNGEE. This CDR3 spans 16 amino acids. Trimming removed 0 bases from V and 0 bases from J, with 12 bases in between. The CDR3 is CASSVDQAWLNTEAFF. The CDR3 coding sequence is TGTGCCAGCAGCGTAGATCAGGCCTGGTTGAACACTGAAGCTTTCTTT.

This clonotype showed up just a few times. The CDR3 nucleotides are TGCGCCAGCAGCCAGACAGGGGGCGAAAAACTGTTTTTT. Translated, it gives CASSQTGGEKLFF. This chain uses TRBV4-1 with TRBJ1-4; 10 bases map to TRBD1. Looked up from germline, CDR1 is MGHRA and CDR2 is YSYEKL. V was pared by 3 bases and J by 8 bases, with 0 bases of the junction left unmatched. CDR3 length: 13 residues.

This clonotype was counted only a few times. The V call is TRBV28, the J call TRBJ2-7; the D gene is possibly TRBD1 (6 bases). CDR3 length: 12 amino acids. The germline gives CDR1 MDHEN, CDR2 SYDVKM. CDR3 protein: CDRDPPKNEQYF. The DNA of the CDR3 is TGTGACAGGGACCCACCAAAGAACGAGCAGTACTTC.

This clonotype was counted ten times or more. The CDR3 sequence: CSAKYRDEQFF. The CDR3 coding sequence is TGCAGTGCAAAATACAGGGACGAGCAGTTCTTC. The chain uses TRBV20-1 and TRBJ2-1; weak D call: TRBD1 (6 bases). V was cut by 6 bases and J by 10 bases, with 13 bases left in between. Germline CDR1 and CDR2: DFQATT and SNEGSKA (reference sequence). The length of the CDR3 is 11 residues.

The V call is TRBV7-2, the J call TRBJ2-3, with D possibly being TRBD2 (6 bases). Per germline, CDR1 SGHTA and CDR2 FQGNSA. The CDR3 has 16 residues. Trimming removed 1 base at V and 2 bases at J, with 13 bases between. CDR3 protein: CASSLVPGEVTDTQYF. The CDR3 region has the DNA TGTGCCAGCAGCTTAGTTCCGGGGGAGGTCACAGATACGCAGTATTTT.

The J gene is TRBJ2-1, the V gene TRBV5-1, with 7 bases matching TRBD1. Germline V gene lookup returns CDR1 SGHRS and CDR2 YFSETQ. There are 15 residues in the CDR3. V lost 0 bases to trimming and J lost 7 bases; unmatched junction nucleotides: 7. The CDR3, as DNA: TGCGCCAGCAGCTTGGCCGTCAGGGGGACGAATGAGCAGTTCTTC. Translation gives CASSLAVRGTNEQFF.